This T cell receptor beta chain was retrieved from a study of control samples from healthy donors and cancer patients. Germline values: CDR1 SGDLS, CDR2 YYNGEE. This CDR3 spans 15 amino acids. V shed 0 bases, J shed 5 bases, and the junction held 0 bases outside the gene matches. This clone was detected only a few times. Produced via immunoSEQ multiplex PCR; TCRdb's table is partial and in-frame only. The data show 90,000 to 150,000 clones, with 70% to 90% seen just once and less than 3.5% held by the top ten. J is TRBJ2-1 and V is TRBV9; 12 bases match TRBD2. Material for sequencing was blood. The clonotype comes from a middle-aged man in good health. CDR3 residues: CASSVGTSGNNEQFF. In DNA, the CDR3 is TGTGCCAGCAGCGTAGGGACTAGCGGGAACAATGAGCAGTTCTTC.